The entry that follows covers one TCR beta chain sequence. Its matching antigen is unknown. This record comes from a study of OX40 agonist ivuxolimab in advanced cancers. Study summary: People in dose escalation had one of these cancers: hepatocellular carcinoma, melanoma, renal cell or head and neck cancer.

Germline CDR1 reads SNHLY; CDR2 reads FYNNEI. With 8 bases removed from V and 2 bases from J, the gap between germline ends came to 14 bases. The CDR3 spans 14 residues. TCRdb keeps only in-frame clones here, not all; method: immunoSEQ multiplex PCR. Of about 38,000 clones listed, 70% to 85% are singletons. The study's findings and limits: Partial responders dosed at 0.1-3.0 mg/kg displayed clonal expansion ranking among the lowest.

This material consisted of CD4+ or CD8+ T cells sorted from blood, taken in a trial of the OX40 agonist ivuxolimab. The clonotype originates from an adult with an advanced solid tumor such as melanoma, head and neck, liver or kidney cancer. The chain links TRBV2 to TRBJ2-3; TRBD2 is a possible D gene (6 bases). DNA for the CDR3: TGTGCCAGCGCGGGGCGGGAATACACAGATACGCAGTATTTT. Residues: CASAGREYTDTQYF.